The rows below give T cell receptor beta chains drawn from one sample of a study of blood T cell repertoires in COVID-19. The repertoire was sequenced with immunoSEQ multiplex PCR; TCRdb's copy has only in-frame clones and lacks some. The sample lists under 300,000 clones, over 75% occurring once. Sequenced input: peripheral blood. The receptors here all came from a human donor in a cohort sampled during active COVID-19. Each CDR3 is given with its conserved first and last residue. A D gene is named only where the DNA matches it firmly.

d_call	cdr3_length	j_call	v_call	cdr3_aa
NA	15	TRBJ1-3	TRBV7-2	CASSLLVLSGNTIYF
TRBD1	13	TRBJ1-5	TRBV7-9	CASSALQGQPQHF
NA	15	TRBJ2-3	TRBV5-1	CASSYLAASTDTQYF
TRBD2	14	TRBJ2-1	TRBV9	CASSATSGYNEQFF
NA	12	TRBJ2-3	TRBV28	CASSSGLDTQYF
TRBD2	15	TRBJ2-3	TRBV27	CASSHYSGGADTQYF
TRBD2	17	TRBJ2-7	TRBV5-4	CASSYASGSGGSYEQYF
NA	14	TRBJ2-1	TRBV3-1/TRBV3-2	CASSQDPFYNEQFF
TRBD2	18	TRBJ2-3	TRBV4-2	CASSQQNGLAGVADTQYF
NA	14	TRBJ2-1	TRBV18	CASSPPSSSARQFF
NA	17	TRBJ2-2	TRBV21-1	CASSKVTTSGITGELFF
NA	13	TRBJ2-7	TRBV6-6	CASSHRRGLGAYF
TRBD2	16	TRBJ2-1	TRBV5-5	CASSPGGASSYNEQFF
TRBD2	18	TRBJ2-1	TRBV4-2	CASSQDFSGTRPRNEQFF
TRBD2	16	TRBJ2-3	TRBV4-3	CASSQDNGLARDTQYF
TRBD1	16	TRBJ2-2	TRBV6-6	CASSYGRTGFPGELFF
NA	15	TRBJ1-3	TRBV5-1	CASSPIGEPGNTIYF
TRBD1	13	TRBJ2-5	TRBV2	CATGWTGQETQYF
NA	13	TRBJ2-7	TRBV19	CASSSIDRYEQYF
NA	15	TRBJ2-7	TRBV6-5	CASSYSGGPIYEQYF
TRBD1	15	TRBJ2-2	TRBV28	CASRERQGLTGELFF
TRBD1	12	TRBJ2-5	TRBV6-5	CASDRAGETQYF
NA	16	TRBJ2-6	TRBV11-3	CASSLVVSSGANVLTF
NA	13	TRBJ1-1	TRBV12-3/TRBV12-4	CASSPASNTEAFF
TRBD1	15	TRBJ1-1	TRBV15	CATSSKTGGDTEAFF
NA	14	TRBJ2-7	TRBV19	CASSINSGVGEQYF
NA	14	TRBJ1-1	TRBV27	CASNRRGSDTEAFF
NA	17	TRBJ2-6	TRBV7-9	CASSLVKTGTGANVLTF
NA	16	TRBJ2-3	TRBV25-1	CASSEFLRDRSDTQYF
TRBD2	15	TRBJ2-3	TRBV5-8	CASSVSGRGSDTQYF
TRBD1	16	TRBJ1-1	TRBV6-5	CASSYSSGQGGTEAFF
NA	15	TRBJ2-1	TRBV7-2	CASSLQSSSYNEQFF
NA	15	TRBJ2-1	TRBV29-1	CSVEEPSGSYNEQFF
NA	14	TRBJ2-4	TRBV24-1	CATSGGLGGNIQYF
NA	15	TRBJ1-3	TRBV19	CASRIAGGTGNTIYF
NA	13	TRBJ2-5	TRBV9	CASSVAGTGAKYF
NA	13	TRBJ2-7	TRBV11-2	CASSPLRLSEQYF
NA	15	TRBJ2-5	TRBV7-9	CASSPIQGGKETQYF
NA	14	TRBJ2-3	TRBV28	CASRTSSKRDTQYF
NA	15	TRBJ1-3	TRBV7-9	CASSLGQGSGNTIYF
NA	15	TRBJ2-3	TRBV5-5	CASSLNADFTDTQYF
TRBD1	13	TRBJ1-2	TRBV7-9	CASSSDRGQGYTF
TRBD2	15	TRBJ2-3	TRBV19	CASSGAGGLGDTQYF
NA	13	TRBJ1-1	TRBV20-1	CSASGRGGRGAFF
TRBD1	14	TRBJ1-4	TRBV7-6	CASSRGLDNEKLFF
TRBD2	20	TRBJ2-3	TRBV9	CASSPGRGTSGSSWPDTQYF
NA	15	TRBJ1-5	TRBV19	CASSSRSNSNQPQHF
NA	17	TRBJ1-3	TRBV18	CASSISVRKNSGNTIYF
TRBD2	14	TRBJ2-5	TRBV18	CASSPGLAEETQYF
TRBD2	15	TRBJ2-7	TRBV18	CASSPALAGGGEQYF
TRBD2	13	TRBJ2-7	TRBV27	CASRYKLGGEPHF
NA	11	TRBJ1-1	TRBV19	CASISPTTAFF
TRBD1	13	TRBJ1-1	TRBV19	CASGQGGGTEAFF
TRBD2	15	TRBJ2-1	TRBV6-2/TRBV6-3	CASSYSRAGGGEQFF
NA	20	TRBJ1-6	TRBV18	CASSPLPALAGKGDNSPLHF
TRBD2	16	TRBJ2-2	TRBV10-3	CAISSGLAGRAGELFF
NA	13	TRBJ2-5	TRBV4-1	CASSLSLLETQYF
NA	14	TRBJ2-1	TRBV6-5	CASSYRESYNEQFF
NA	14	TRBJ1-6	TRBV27	CASSPSSYNSPLHF
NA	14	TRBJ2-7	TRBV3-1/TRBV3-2	CASSQVGGRNEQYF